This TCR beta chain is drawn from a study of cytomegalovirus exposure and HLA in healthy donors. Overall study context: According to later analysis, the same platform produced the 120 validation and under 700 first-cohort repertoires.

The CDR3 loop spans 13 amino acids. CDR1 and CDR2 from the germline V gene are SQVTM and ANQGSEA. The germline V and J ends were trimmed by 0 bases and 5 bases, with 10 bases remaining between them. The protocol was immunoSEQ multiplex PCR, while the TCRdb copy is restricted to in-frame clones and leaves out a portion. In the table there are a few hundred thousand clones, around 89% of which are singletons. The clonotype was recovered from a woman aged 18 to 35 in good health and CMV-seronegative. J is TRBJ1-2 and V is TRBV29-1; the D is unclear. Sample: PBMCs. CDR3 region: CSVEETTGYGYTF. The CDR3 DNA reads as TGCAGCGTTGAAGAGACCACGGGATATGGCTACACCTTC. The full variable domain, its missing parts supplied by reference TRBV29-1 and TRBJ1-2, is SAVISQKPSRDICQRGTSLTIQCQVDSQVTMMFWYRQQPGQSLTLIATANQGSEATYESGFVIDKFPISRPNLTFSTLTVSNMSPEDSSIYLCSVEETTGYGYTFGSGTRLTVV.